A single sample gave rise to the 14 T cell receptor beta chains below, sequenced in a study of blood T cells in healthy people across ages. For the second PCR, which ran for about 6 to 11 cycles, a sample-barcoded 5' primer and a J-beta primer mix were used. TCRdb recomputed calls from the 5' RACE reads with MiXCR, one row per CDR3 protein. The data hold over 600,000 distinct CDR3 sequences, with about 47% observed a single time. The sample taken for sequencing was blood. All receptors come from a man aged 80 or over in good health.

DNA of the CDR3: TGTGCCAGCAGCTCTATGTACAATGAGCAGTTCTTC. Translation gives CASSSMYNEQFF. This sequence joins TRBV7-2 and TRBJ2-1; D not certain. The CDR3 consists of 12 residues. The V gene's germline CDR1 is SGHTA and CDR2 FQGNSA. V was trimmed by 4 bases and J by 4 bases, leaving 5 bases between them.

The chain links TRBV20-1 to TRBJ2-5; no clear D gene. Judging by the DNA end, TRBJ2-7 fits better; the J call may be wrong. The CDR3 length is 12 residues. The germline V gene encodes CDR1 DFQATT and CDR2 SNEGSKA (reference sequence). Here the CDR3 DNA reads TGCAGTGCCGACGGTCGGTATAACGAGCAGTACTTC. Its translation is CSADGRYNEQYF.

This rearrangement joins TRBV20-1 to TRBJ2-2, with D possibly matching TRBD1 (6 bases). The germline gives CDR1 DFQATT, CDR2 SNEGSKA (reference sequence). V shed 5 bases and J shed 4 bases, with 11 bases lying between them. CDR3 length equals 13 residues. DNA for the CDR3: TGCAGTGCTCCCAGGGGTGGCACCGGGGAGCTGTTTTTT. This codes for CSAPRGGTGELFF.

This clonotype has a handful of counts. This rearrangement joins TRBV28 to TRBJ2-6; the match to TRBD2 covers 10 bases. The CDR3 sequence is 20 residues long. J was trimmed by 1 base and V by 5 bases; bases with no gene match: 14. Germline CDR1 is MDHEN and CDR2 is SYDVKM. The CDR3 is CASSLLAGQGGLSGANVLTF. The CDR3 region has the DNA TGTGCCAGCAGTCTACTAGCGGGGCAGGGAGGACTTTCTGGGGCCAACGTCCTGACTTTC. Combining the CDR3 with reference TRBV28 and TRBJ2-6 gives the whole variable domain DVKVTQSSRYLVKRTGEKVFLECVQDMDHENMFWYRQDPGLGLRLIYFSYDVKMKEKGDIPEGYSVSREKKERFSLILESASTNQTSMYLCASSLLAGQGGLSGANVLTFGAGSRLTVL.

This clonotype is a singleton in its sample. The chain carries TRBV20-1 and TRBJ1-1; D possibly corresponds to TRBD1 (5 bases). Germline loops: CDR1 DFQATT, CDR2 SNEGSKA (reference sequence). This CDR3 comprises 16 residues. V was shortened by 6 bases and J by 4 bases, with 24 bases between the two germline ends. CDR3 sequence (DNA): TGCAGTGCCCCACCAGTGGCCCACAATGGGGGCACTGAAGCTTTCTTT. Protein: CSAPPVAHNGGTEAFF.

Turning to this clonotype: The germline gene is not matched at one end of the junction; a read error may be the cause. The CDR3 DNA sequence: TGCGCCAGCAGCCGGGGGCTGAGTAGCTCCTACAATGAGCGGTTCTTC. Protein sequence: CASSRGLSSSYNERFF. This chain joins TRBV7-2 and TRBJ2-1; D is tentatively TRBD1 or TRBD2 (6 bases each). Germline CDR1 SGHTA, CDR2 FQGNSA. This CDR3 comprises 16 residues.

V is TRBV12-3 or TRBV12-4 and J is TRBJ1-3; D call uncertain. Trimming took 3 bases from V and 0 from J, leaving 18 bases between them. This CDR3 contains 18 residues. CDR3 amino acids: CASSLAGGRTSSGNTIYF. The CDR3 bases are TGTGCCAGCAGTTTGGCAGGTGGAAGGACTTCCTCTGGAAACACCATATATTTT.

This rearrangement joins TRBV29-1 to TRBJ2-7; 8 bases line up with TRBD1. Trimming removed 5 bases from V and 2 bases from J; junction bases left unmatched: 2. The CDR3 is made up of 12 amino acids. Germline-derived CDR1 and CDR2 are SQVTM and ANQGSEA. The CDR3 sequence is CSVLRGPYEQYF. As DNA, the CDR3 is TGCAGCGTTCTCAGGGGGCCCTACGAGCAGTACTTC.

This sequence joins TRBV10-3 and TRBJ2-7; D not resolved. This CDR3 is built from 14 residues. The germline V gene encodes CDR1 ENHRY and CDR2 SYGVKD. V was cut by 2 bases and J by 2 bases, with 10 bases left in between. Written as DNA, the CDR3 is TGTGCCATCAGTGAGGGGTACAAAACCTACGAGCAGTACTTC. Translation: CAISEGYKTYEQYF.

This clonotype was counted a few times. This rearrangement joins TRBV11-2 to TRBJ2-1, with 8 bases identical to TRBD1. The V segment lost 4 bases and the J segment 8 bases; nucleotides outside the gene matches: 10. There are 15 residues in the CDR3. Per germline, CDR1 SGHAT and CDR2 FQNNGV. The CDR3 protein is CASSSFKTGADEQFF. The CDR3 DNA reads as TGTGCCAGCAGCTCCTTTAAGACAGGGGCCGATGAGCAGTTCTTC.

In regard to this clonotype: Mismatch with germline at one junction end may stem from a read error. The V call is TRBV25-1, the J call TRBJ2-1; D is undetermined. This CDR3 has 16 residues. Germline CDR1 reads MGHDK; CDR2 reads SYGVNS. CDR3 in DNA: TGTGCCAGCAGTGCGCTCCGGATGAGAATCTACTATGAGCAGTTCTTC. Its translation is CASSALRMRIYYEQFF.

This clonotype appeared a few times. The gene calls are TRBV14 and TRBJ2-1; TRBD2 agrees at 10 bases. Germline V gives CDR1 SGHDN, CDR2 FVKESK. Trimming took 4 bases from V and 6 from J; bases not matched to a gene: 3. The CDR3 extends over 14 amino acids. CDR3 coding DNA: TGTGCCAGCAGCCGGGGACTAGCGTTCAATGAGCAGTTCTTC. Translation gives CASSRGLAFNEQFF.

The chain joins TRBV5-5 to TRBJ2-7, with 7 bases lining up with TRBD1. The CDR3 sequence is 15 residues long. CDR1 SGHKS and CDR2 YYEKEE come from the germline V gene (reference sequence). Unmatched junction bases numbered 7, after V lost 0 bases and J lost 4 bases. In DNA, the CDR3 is TGTGCCAGCAGCTTGGGCCAGACAGGGTGGTACGAGCAGTACTTC. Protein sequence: CASSLGQTGWYEQYF.

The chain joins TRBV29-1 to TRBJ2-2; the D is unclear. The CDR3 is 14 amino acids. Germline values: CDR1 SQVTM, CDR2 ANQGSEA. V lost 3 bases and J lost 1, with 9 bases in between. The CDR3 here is CSVEGGGNTGELFF. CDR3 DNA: TGCAGCGTTGAGGGCGGCGGGAACACCGGGGAGCTGTTTTTT.